Listed below are T cell receptor beta chains from one sample, sequenced in a study of cytomegalovirus exposure and HLA in healthy donors. Profiling relied on immunoSEQ multiplex PCR, and the TCRdb table lists in-frame clones only, not all of them. In the table there are under 200,000 clones, about four fifths of which are singletons. Sequences were obtained from PBMCs. These receptors came from a woman between 50 and 59 years old in good health and CMV-seronegative. The CDR3 runs from the conserved cysteine through the conserved F or W. D genes are given only for firm matches. Size tells how often a clone was seen (once, few, many) or the class of an expanded clone, and some rows leave it out.

len: 17
j_gene: TRBJ2-1
v_gene: TRBV25-1
d_gene: -
abundance: -
CDR3aa: CASSEFVGRTAYNEQFF
CDR3nt: TGTGCCAGCAGTGAATTTGTCGGGAGAACCGCCTACAATGAGCAGTTCTTC

len: 15
j_gene: TRBJ1-1
v_gene: TRBV6-1
d_gene: TRBD1
abundance: -
CDR3aa: CASRRDRGGFTEAFF
CDR3nt: TGTGCCAGCAGGCGGGACAGGGGAGGTTTCACTGAAGCTTTCTTT

len: 13
j_gene: TRBJ1-5
v_gene: TRBV6-1
d_gene: -
abundance: -
CDR3aa: CASTKPPDQPQHF
CDR3nt: TGTGCCAGCACCAAACCGCCAGATCAGCCCCAGCATTTT

len: 16
j_gene: TRBJ1-1
v_gene: TRBV7-9
d_gene: -
abundance: -
CDR3aa: CSSSFSPGRGNTEAFF
CDR3nt: TGTTCCAGCAGTTTCTCCCCCGGACGGGGAAACACTGAAGCTTTCTTT

len: 13
j_gene: TRBJ1-6
v_gene: TRBV11-1
d_gene: TRBD1
abundance: -
CDR3aa: CASSRDRASPLHF
CDR3nt: TGTGCCAGCAGCCGCGACAGGGCATCACCCCTCCACTTT

len: 18
j_gene: TRBJ2-7
v_gene: TRBV7-9
d_gene: TRBD2
abundance: once
CDR3aa: CASSLVQLSGRAVYEQYF
CDR3nt: TGTGCCAGCAGCTTAGTACAACTTAGCGGGAGGGCGGTCTACGAGCAGTACTTC

len: 14
j_gene: TRBJ2-3
v_gene: TRBV10-2
d_gene: -
abundance: -
CDR3aa: CASGGTPGTDTQYF
CDR3nt: TGCGCCAGCGGGGGGACTCCCGGCACAGATACGCAGTATTTT

len: 15
j_gene: TRBJ2-1
v_gene: TRBV6-1
d_gene: TRBD1
abundance: -
CDR3aa: CASRQTGSSYNEQFF
CDR3nt: TGTGCCAGCAGACAGACAGGGAGCTCCTACAATGAGCAGTTCTTC

len: 16
j_gene: TRBJ1-3
v_gene: TRBV18
d_gene: -
abundance: once
CDR3aa: CASSPLMGAGGNTIYF
CDR3nt: TGTGCCAGCTCACCCTTGATGGGGGCTGGTGGAAACACCATATATTTT

len: 15
j_gene: TRBJ1-1
v_gene: TRBV5-1
d_gene: -
abundance: once
CDR3aa: CASSSVPQGGTEAFF
CDR3nt: TGCGCCAGCAGCTCTGTGCCCCAGGGAGGGACTGAAGCTTTCTTT

len: 16
j_gene: TRBJ2-2
v_gene: TRBV6-6
d_gene: TRBD2
abundance: -
CDR3aa: CASRPRLAANTGELFF
CDR3nt: TGTGCCAGCAGACCCCGACTAGCGGCGAACACCGGGGAGCTGTTTTTT

len: 14
j_gene: TRBJ2-3
v_gene: TRBV5-4
d_gene: -
abundance: -
CDR3aa: CASSLFLDSDTQYF
CDR3nt: TGTGCCAGCAGCTTGTTCTTAGATTCAGATACGCAGTATTTT

len: 14
j_gene: TRBJ2-3
v_gene: TRBV6-5
d_gene: TRBD2
abundance: few
CDR3aa: CASRKAGGTDTQYF
CDR3nt: TGTGCCAGCAGAAAAGCGGGGGGAACAGATACGCAGTATTTT

len: 15
j_gene: TRBJ2-1
v_gene: TRBV7-9
d_gene: TRBD2
abundance: -
CDR3aa: CSSSQTSGRGGEQFF
CDR3nt: TGTTCCAGCAGCCAGACTAGCGGGAGGGGTGGTGAGCAGTTCTTC

len: 16
j_gene: TRBJ2-5
v_gene: TRBV5-1
d_gene: TRBD2
abundance: once
CDR3aa: CASSPPGAGGGETQYF
CDR3nt: TGCGCCAGCAGCCCTCCCGGAGCGGGAGGGGGAGAGACCCAGTACTTC

len: 13
j_gene: TRBJ1-1
v_gene: TRBV19
d_gene: -
abundance: -
CDR3aa: CASRDDMNTEAFF
CDR3nt: TGTGCCAGTAGAGACGACATGAACACTGAAGCTTTCTTT

len: 13
j_gene: TRBJ2-7
v_gene: TRBV18
d_gene: TRBD1
abundance: few
CDR3aa: CASARDRGGEQYF
CDR3nt: TGTGCCAGCGCCCGGGACAGGGGCGGCGAGCAGTACTTC

len: 17
j_gene: TRBJ2-3
v_gene: TRBV9
d_gene: TRBD2
abundance: -
CDR3aa: CASSVSLAGDHTDTQYF
CDR3nt: TGTGCCAGCAGCGTTTCTCTAGCGGGGGATCACACAGATACGCAGTATTTT

len: 14
j_gene: TRBJ1-3
v_gene: TRBV5-4
d_gene: -
abundance: -
CDR3aa: CASGTGTSGNTIYF
CDR3nt: TGTGCCAGCGGCACCGGGACATCTGGAAACACCATATATTTT

len: 13
j_gene: TRBJ2-3
v_gene: TRBV18
d_gene: -
abundance: -
CDR3aa: CASSPPSTDTQYF
CDR3nt: TGTGCCAGCTCACCTCCTAGCACAGATACGCAGTATTTT

len: 18
j_gene: TRBJ2-7
v_gene: TRBV5-3
d_gene: TRBD2
abundance: -
CDR3aa: CARSSRTSGRFSPYEQYF
CDR3nt: TGTGCCAGAAGCTCAAGGACTAGCGGGAGATTTAGTCCCTACGAGCAGTACTTC

len: 11
j_gene: TRBJ2-7
v_gene: TRBV2
d_gene: -
abundance: -
CDR3aa: CASAPGYEQYF
CDR3nt: TGTGCCAGCGCGCCAGGCTACGAGCAGTACTTC

len: 14
j_gene: TRBJ2-3
v_gene: TRBV6-4
d_gene: TRBD1
abundance: -
CDR3aa: CASSDRGRSDTQYF
CDR3nt: TGTGCCAGCAGTGACAGGGGGCGGTCGGATACGCAGTATTTT

len: 16
j_gene: TRBJ2-6
v_gene: TRBV27
d_gene: TRBD1
abundance: once
CDR3aa: CASSLTGGSGANVLTF
CDR3nt: TGTGCCAGCAGTTTAACAGGGGGCTCTGGGGCCAACGTCCTGACTTTC

len: 12
j_gene: TRBJ2-1
v_gene: TRBV11-1
d_gene: -
abundance: -
CDR3aa: CASSLERVPQFF
CDR3nt: TGTGCCAGCAGCTTAGAGCGCGTCCCGCAGTTCTTC

len: 16
j_gene: TRBJ2-3
v_gene: TRBV7-9
d_gene: TRBD1
abundance: -
CDR3aa: CASSPPGTGFTDTQYF
CDR3nt: TGTGCCAGCAGCCCACCTGGGACAGGGTTCACAGATACGCAGTATTTT

len: 12
j_gene: TRBJ2-7
v_gene: TRBV29-1
d_gene: TRBD1
abundance: -
CDR3aa: CSVQTGVDEQYF
CDR3nt: TGCAGCGTCCAAACAGGGGTCGACGAGCAGTACTTC

len: 15
j_gene: TRBJ2-7
v_gene: TRBV11-2
d_gene: TRBD1
abundance: -
CDR3aa: CASSLSTGGSYEQYF
CDR3nt: TGTGCCAGCAGCCTCTCGACAGGGGGCTCCTACGAGCAGTACTTC

len: 17
j_gene: TRBJ2-2
v_gene: TRBV2
d_gene: TRBD1
abundance: -
CDR3aa: CASRETGARIKTGELFF
CDR3nt: TGTGCCAGCAGGGAAACAGGGGCTCGAATAAAAACCGGGGAGCTGTTTTTT

len: 16
j_gene: TRBJ2-3
v_gene: TRBV5-1
d_gene: -
abundance: once
CDR3aa: CASSAQGPKSTDTQYF
CDR3nt: TGCGCCAGCAGCGCGCAGGGGCCCAAGTCCACAGATACGCAGTATTTT

len: 14
j_gene: TRBJ2-3
v_gene: TRBV9
d_gene: -
abundance: -
CDR3aa: CASSVVASADTQYF
CDR3nt: TGTGCCAGCAGCGTAGTCGCTAGCGCAGATACGCAGTATTTT

len: 16
j_gene: TRBJ1-2
v_gene: TRBV27
d_gene: TRBD1
abundance: -
CDR3aa: CASSIRQGDGRYGYTF
CDR3nt: TGTGCCAGCAGTATCAGACAGGGGGACGGTCGGTATGGCTACACCTTC

len: 16
j_gene: TRBJ2-1
v_gene: TRBV9
d_gene: -
abundance: -
CDR3aa: CASSVLGRLSGNEQFF
CDR3nt: TGTGCCAGCAGCGTATTAGGGAGATTGAGCGGCAATGAGCAGTTCTTC

len: 13
j_gene: TRBJ2-7
v_gene: TRBV28
d_gene: -
abundance: -
CDR3aa: CASSLLYSYERYF
CDR3nt: TGTGCCAGCAGTTTACTATACTCCTACGAGCGGTACTTC

len: 14
j_gene: TRBJ2-7
v_gene: TRBV6-1
d_gene: TRBD2
abundance: -
CDR3aa: CASSEPRGVYEQYF
CDR3nt: TGTGCCAGCAGTGAGCCTCGGGGGGTCTACGAGCAGTACTTC

len: 17
j_gene: TRBJ2-5
v_gene: TRBV5-1
d_gene: TRBD2
abundance: -
CDR3aa: CASSRGLADQLQETQYF
CDR3nt: TGCGCCAGCAGCCGTGGACTAGCGGACCAACTCCAAGAGACCCAGTACTTC

len: 16
j_gene: TRBJ2-3
v_gene: TRBV5-4
d_gene: TRBD2
abundance: few
CDR3aa: CASSYRRLAGGDTQYF
CDR3nt: TGTGCCAGCAGCTACCGGCGGCTAGCGGGGGGGGATACGCAGTATTTT

len: 15
j_gene: TRBJ2-1
v_gene: TRBV19
d_gene: -
abundance: -
CDR3aa: CASSIDRGPYNEQFF
CDR3nt: TGTGCCAGTAGTATAGACAGGGGACCTTACAATGAGCAGTTCTTC

len: 14
j_gene: TRBJ1-5
v_gene: TRBV7-2
d_gene: -
abundance: -
CDR3aa: CASSSGQTELPQHF
CDR3nt: TGTGCCAGCAGCTCCGGACAAACCGAACTTCCCCAGCATTTT

len: 15
j_gene: TRBJ2-7
v_gene: TRBV28
d_gene: -
abundance: -
CDR3aa: CASSLLATSSYEQYF
CDR3nt: TGTGCCAGCAGTTTATTAGCGACTAGCTCCTACGAGCAGTACTTC

len: 14
j_gene: TRBJ2-7
v_gene: TRBV7-9
d_gene: TRBD2
abundance: -
CDR3aa: CASSLGGGLYEQYF
CDR3nt: TGTGCCAGCAGCTTAGGGGGGGGACTATACGAGCAGTACTTC

len: 16
j_gene: TRBJ1-3
v_gene: TRBV9
d_gene: -
abundance: -
CDR3aa: CASSDRRGDSGNTIYF
CDR3nt: TGTGCCAGCAGCGACCGCAGGGGCGACTCTGGAAACACCATATATTTT

len: 14
j_gene: TRBJ2-2
v_gene: TRBV13
d_gene: TRBD2
abundance: -
CDR3aa: CASKAGGGSGELFF
CDR3nt: TGTGCCAGTAAAGCGGGAGGGGGTTCCGGGGAGCTGTTTTTT

len: 14
j_gene: TRBJ1-2
v_gene: TRBV5-1
d_gene: TRBD1
abundance: few
CDR3aa: CASSIDRGWGGYTF
CDR3nt: TGCGCCAGCAGCATCGACAGGGGATGGGGCGGCTACACCTTC

len: 15
j_gene: TRBJ2-1
v_gene: TRBV10-3
d_gene: TRBD2
abundance: -
CDR3aa: CAISEYSSGGGEQFF
CDR3nt: TGTGCCATCAGTGAGTATAGTAGCGGGGGAGGTGAGCAGTTCTTC

len: 13
j_gene: TRBJ2-5
v_gene: TRBV10-1
d_gene: -
abundance: -
CDR3aa: CASETVDQETQYF
CDR3nt: TGCGCCAGCGAAACAGTGGACCAAGAGACCCAGTACTTC

len: 17
j_gene: TRBJ1-5
v_gene: TRBV19
d_gene: TRBD1
abundance: once
CDR3aa: CASSIAMSGTGSQPQHF
CDR3nt: TGTGCCAGTAGTATAGCCATGAGTGGGACAGGCAGTCAGCCCCAGCATTTT

len: 14
j_gene: TRBJ2-1
v_gene: TRBV7-9
d_gene: -
abundance: -
CDR3aa: CASSFNAESNEQFF
CDR3nt: TGTGCCAGCAGCTTCAACGCGGAGAGCAATGAGCAGTTCTTC

len: 13
j_gene: TRBJ1-1
v_gene: TRBV9
d_gene: -
abundance: -
CDR3aa: CASSASTGTEAFF
CDR3nt: TGTGCCAGCAGCGCCTCAACAGGGACTGAAGCTTTCTTT

len: 15
j_gene: TRBJ2-7
v_gene: TRBV7-2
d_gene: TRBD2
abundance: -
CDR3aa: CASSFTSGGAGEQYF
CDR3nt: TGTGCCAGCAGCTTTACTAGCGGGGGGGCGGGGGAGCAGTACTTC

len: 15
j_gene: TRBJ1-1
v_gene: TRBV21-1
d_gene: -
abundance: few
CDR3aa: CASRHRARENTEAFF
CDR3nt: TGTGCCAGCAGACACAGGGCCAGGGAGAACACTGAAGCTTTCTTT